The 19 T cell receptor beta chains below come from one sample, sequenced in a study of Ad26.COV2.S vaccination and SARS-CoV-2 variants. The protocol was immunoSEQ multiplex PCR, while the TCRdb copy is restricted to in-frame clones and leaves out a portion. The table has 300,000 to 400,000 clones, about 90% seen once. The specimen was peripheral blood, collected after recovery from COVID-19. The source is a human donor who had recovered from COVID-19.

The chain combines TRBV10-2 with TRBJ1-5; TRBD1 is a possible D gene (6 bases). The CDR3 runs 16 residues. Per germline, CDR1 WSHSY and CDR2 SAAADI. V lost 1 base and J 3 bases, leaving 13 bases between the germline ends. The CDR3 is CASSEYKGDYNQPQHF. DNA for the CDR3: TGCGCCAGCAGTGAGTACAAGGGGGACTACAATCAGCCCCAGCATTTT.

The V gene is TRBV25-1, the J gene TRBJ1-1; D is unresolved. The CDR3 sequence is 14 residues long. The germline V gene encodes CDR1 MGHDK and CDR2 SYGVNS. The V end was cut by 1 base, the J end by 0 bases, with 6 bases between. As DNA, the CDR3 is TGTGCCAGCAGTGAATTAAGAGTGAACACTGAAGCTTTCTTT. Protein: CASSELRVNTEAFF.

Only a few counts were recorded for this clone. The genes are TRBV19 and TRBJ1-1, with D maybe TRBD1 (5 bases). CDR3 size: 13 residues. Germline CDR1 and CDR2: LNHDA and SQIVND (reference sequence). V gave up 7 bases and J gave up 7 bases, with 16 bases separating them. CDR3 DNA: TGTGCCAGTACCAAGGGACCGAACCTTGAAGCTTTCTTT. It yields the protein CASTKGPNLEAFF.

The V call is TRBV7-9, the J call TRBJ1-1; D may be TRBD1 (5 bases). The ends were cut back, 1 base at V and 4 bases at J, with 13 bases in the middle. The CDR3 is 15 amino acids. Germline V gives CDR1 SEHNR, CDR2 FQNEAQ (reference sequence). The CDR3 is CASSLGGRAGTEAFF. The DNA of the CDR3 is TGTGCCAGCAGCTTAGGGGGCAGAGCGGGCACTGAAGCTTTCTTT.

About this clone: Other DNA sequences within the sample encode an identical CDR3. The chain links TRBV5-4 to TRBJ2-7, with 9 bases fitting TRBD1. Trimming removed 0 bases from V and 4 bases from J; junction bases left unmatched: 2. This CDR3 is built from 14 residues. Germline V gene sequence: CDR1 SGHNT, CDR2 YYREEE (reference sequence). Written as DNA, the CDR3 is TGTGCCAGCAGCTTGGGGACAGGGGCTTACGAGCAGTACTTC. It translates to CASSLGTGAYEQYF. Looking up the rest from reference TRBV5-4 and TRBJ2-7 gives the full variable domain: ETGVTQSPTHLIKTRGQQVTLRCSSQSGHNTVSWYQQALGQGPQFIFQYYREEENGRGNFPPRFSGLQFPNYSSELNVNALELDDSALYLCASSLGTGAYEQYFGPGTRLTVT.

The chain couples TRBV6-6 to TRBJ2-1; 8 bases align to TRBD1. The ends lost 6 bases at V and 2 bases at J; junction bases unmatched: 9. Germline V CDR1 and CDR2: MNHNY, SVGAGI (reference sequence). The length of the CDR3 is 16 residues. This CDR3 reads CASSKLRGLTYNEQFF. The CDR3 nucleotides are TGTGCCAGCAGCAAACTCAGGGGGCTGACCTACAATGAGCAGTTCTTC.

The rearrangement joins TRBV2 to TRBJ1-5; D remains unclear. V was clipped by 10 bases and J by 0 bases, with 22 bases between them. The CDR3 extends over 17 amino acids. Germline V gene data show CDR1 as SNHLY and CDR2 as FYNNEI. The CDR3 DNA is TGTGCCACCACCGCTGACGGACGGCTACATAGCAATCAGCCCCAGCATTTT. As protein: CATTADGRLHSNQPQHF.

The chain employs TRBV6-5 and TRBJ1-2; TRBD1 matches at 8 bases. The CDR3 spans 13 residues. CDR1 and CDR2 from the germline V gene are MNHEY and SVGAGI. The ends lost 4 bases at V and 8 bases at J; junction bases unmatched: 6. CDR3 in amino acids: CASSLDREYGYTF. DNA of the CDR3: TGTGCCAGCAGTTTGGACAGGGAGTACGGCTACACCTTC.

In this sample, this clone turned up a few times. This rearrangement joins TRBV19 to TRBJ2-7; 9 nucleotides align to TRBD1. Losses at the gene ends were 5 bases for V and 2 bases for J; bases not matched to a gene: 4. Germline lookup yields CDR1 LNHDA and CDR2 SQIVND (reference sequence). This CDR3 is built from 14 residues. CDR3 nucleotide sequence: TGTGCCAGTAGTGACAGGGGGTTCGCCTACGAGCAGTACTTC. Amino acids: CASSDRGFAYEQYF.

The V gene is TRBV9, the J gene TRBJ1-2; 7 nucleotides align to TRBD1. V lost 9 bases and J lost 0; bases outside the gene matches: 8. Looked up from germline, CDR1 is SGDLS and CDR2 is YYNGEE. This CDR3 contains 14 residues. Here the CDR3 reads CATEDRFANYGYTF. The CDR3 DNA reads as TGTGCCACGGAGGACAGGTTCGCTAACTATGGCTACACCTTC.

The rearrangement joins TRBV5-1 to TRBJ1-2, with D possibly TRBD1 on 5 matching bases. Germline assignment: CDR1 SGHRS and CDR2 YFSETQ. Trimming left V 4 bases short and J 0 bases short, with 13 bases between. The CDR3 runs to 15 residues. The CDR3 is CASSTTPGTNYGYTF. Written as DNA, the CDR3 is TGCGCCAGCAGCACGACCCCAGGGACTAACTATGGCTACACCTTC.

V gene TRBV4-1 combines with J gene TRBJ1-6; weak D call: TRBD1 (5 bases). V lost 4 bases, J lost 3 bases, and 16 bases lay in between. The germline V gene encodes CDR1 MGHRA and CDR2 YSYEKL. The CDR3 totals 17 residues. The CDR3 reads CASSRWDDIGYNSPLHF. The CDR3, as DNA: TGCGCCAGCAGCCGTTGGGACGACATAGGCTATAATTCACCCCTCCACTTT.

This clone was seen just once. The chain couples TRBV27 to TRBJ1-1, with 7 positions matching TRBD1. J was trimmed by 2 bases and V by 8 bases; bases with no gene match: 8. This CDR3 contains 14 residues. Germline V gene lookup returns CDR1 MNHEY and CDR2 SMNVEV (reference sequence). In DNA form, the CDR3 reads TGTGCCAGCGTTAAGACAGGGTTCAACACTGAAGCTTTCTTT. Its translation: CASVKTGFNTEAFF.

The rearrangement uses TRBV7-2 and TRBJ1-2; no reliable D call. The CDR3 extends over 12 amino acids. CDR1 SGHTA and CDR2 FQGNSA come from the germline V gene. V lost 6 bases and J lost 6, with 11 bases in between. The CDR3 DNA follows: TGTGCCAGCAGTTTCTCGTTCGATGGCTACACCTTC. Its protein product is CASSFSFDGYTF.

V is TRBV10-1 and J is TRBJ2-3; 10 bases agree with TRBD2. Germline values: CDR1 WNHNN, CDR2 SYGVQD (reference sequence). CDR3 size: 15 residues. Trimming removed 3 bases from V and 7 bases from J; junction bases left unmatched: 7. CDR3 amino acids: CASSDPSGGVNTQYF. The CDR3, as DNA: TGCGCCAGCAGTGACCCTAGCGGGGGAGTAAATACGCAGTATTTT.

The chain links TRBV6-6 to TRBJ2-2; 7 bases are a match to TRBD2. The CDR3 runs 15 residues. CDR1 MNHNY and CDR2 SVGAGI come from the germline V gene (reference sequence). V lost 10 bases, J lost 4 bases, and 12 bases stayed unmatched. The CDR3 protein is CATSPWREGTGELFF. The CDR3 nucleotides read TGTGCCACCTCTCCCTGGAGGGAGGGCACCGGGGAGCTGTTTTTT.

The rearrangement joins TRBV2 to TRBJ2-3; D might be TRBD1 or TRBD2, each matching 5 bases. The CDR3 covers 14 residues. The germline CDR1 and CDR2 sequences are SNHLY and FYNNEI. Trimming took 5 bases from V and 3 from J, leaving 12 bases between them. CDR3 region: CASSWGRETDTQYF. The CDR3 DNA reads TGTGCCAGCAGTTGGGGCAGGGAGACAGATACGCAGTATTTT.

Written as DNA, the CDR3 is TGTGCCAGCAGCCGTAACAGGGGCAGCTCCTACAATGAGCAGTTCTTC. Its translation: CASSRNRGSSYNEQFF. The chain has TRBV11-3 and TRBJ2-1; 7 bases are a match to TRBD1. Germline V gene sequence: CDR1 SGHNT, CDR2 YENEEA. The CDR3 is 16 amino acids. The V gene end was trimmed by 5 bases and the J gene end by 0 bases; junction bases not matched to a gene: 7.

The chain carries TRBV6-1 and TRBJ2-1; no firm D call. Germline V gives CDR1 MNHNS, CDR2 SASEGT. Trimming left V 10 bases short and J 4 bases short, with 14 bases between. The CDR3 runs to 13 residues. In DNA form, the CDR3 reads TGTGCCACCACCCCTCAGGAGTACAATGAGCAGTTCTTC. Translated, it gives CATTPQEYNEQFF.